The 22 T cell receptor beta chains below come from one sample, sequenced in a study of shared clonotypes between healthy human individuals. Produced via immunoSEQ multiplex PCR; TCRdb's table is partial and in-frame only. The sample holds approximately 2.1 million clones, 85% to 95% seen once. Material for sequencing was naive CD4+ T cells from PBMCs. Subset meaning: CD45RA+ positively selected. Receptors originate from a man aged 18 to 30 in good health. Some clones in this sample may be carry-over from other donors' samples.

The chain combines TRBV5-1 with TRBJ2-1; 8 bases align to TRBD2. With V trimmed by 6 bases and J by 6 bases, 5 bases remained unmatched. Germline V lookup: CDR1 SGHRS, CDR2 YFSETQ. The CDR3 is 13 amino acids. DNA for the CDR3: TGCGCCAGCATGGGGACTAGTCTCAATGAGCAGTTCTTC. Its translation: CASMGTSLNEQFF.

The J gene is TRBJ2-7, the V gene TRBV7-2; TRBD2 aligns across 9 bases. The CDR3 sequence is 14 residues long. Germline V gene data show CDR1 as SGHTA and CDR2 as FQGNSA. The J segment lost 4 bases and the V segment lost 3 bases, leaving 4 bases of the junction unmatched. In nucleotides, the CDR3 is TGTGCCAGCAGCTTGCGGGAGGGGTATTACGAGCAGTACTTC. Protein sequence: CASSLREGYYEQYF.

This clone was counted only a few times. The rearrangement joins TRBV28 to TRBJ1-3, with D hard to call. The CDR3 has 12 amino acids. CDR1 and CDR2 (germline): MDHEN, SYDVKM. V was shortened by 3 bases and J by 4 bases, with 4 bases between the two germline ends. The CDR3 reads CASSFQGNTIYF. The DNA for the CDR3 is TGTGCCAGCAGTTTCCAGGGAAACACCATATATTTT.

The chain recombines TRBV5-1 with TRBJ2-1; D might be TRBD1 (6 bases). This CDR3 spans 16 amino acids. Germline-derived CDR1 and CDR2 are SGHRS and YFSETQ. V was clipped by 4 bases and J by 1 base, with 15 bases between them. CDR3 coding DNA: TGCGCCAGCAGCCCCCAGGGGCACGCGTCCTACAATGAGCAGTTCTTC. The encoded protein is CASSPQGHASYNEQFF. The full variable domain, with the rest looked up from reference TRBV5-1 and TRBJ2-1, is KAGVTQTPRYLIKTRGQQVTLSCSPISGHRSVSWYQQTPGQGLQFLFEYFSETQRNKGNFPGRFSGRQFSNSRSEMNVSTLELGDSALYLCASSPQGHASYNEQFFGPGTRLTVL.

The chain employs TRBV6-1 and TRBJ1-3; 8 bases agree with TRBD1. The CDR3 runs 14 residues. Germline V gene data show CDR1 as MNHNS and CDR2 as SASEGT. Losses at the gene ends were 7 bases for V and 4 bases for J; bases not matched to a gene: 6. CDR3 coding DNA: TGTGCCAGCAAAACGGACAGGGTAGGAAACACCATATATTTT. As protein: CASKTDRVGNTIYF.

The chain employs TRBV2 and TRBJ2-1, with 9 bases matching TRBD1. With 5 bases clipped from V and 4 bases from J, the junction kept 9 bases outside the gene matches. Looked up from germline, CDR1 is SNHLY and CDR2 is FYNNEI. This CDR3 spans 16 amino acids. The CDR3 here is CASSRSGQGGYNEQFF. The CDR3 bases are TGTGCCAGCAGTCGCTCGGGACAGGGAGGTTACAATGAGCAGTTCTTC.

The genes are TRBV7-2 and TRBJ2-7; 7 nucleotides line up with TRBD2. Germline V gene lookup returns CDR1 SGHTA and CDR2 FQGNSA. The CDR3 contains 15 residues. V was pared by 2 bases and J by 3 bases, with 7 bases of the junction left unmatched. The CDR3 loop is CASSLSSLAVYEQYF. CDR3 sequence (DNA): TGTGCCAGCAGCTTATCTTCCCTAGCGGTCTACGAGCAGTACTTC.

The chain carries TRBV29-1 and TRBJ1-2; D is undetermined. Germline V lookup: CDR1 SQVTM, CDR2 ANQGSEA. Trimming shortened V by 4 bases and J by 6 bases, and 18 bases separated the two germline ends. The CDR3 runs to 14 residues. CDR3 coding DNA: TGCAGCGTTGGGGCCCCCGGGCGGGTTAATGGCTACACCTTC. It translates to CSVGAPGRVNGYTF.

The CDR3 nucleotides are TGCAGCGTCTCGACAGGCCTGAAGAACACTGAAGCTTTCTTT. It codes for CSVSTGLKNTEAFF. This rearrangement joins TRBV29-1 to TRBJ1-1, with a possible D match to TRBD1 (6 bases). Trimming pared 6 bases from V and 1 base from J, leaving 15 bases between. Germline-derived CDR1 and CDR2 are SQVTM and ANQGSEA. The length of the CDR3 is 14 residues.

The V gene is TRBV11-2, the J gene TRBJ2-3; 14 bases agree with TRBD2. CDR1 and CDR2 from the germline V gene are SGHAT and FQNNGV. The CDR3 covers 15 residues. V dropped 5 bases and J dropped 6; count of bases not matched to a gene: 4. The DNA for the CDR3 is TGTGCCAGCAGCAGACTAGCGGGAGGGCAGGATACGCAGTATTTT. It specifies CASSRLAGGQDTQYF.

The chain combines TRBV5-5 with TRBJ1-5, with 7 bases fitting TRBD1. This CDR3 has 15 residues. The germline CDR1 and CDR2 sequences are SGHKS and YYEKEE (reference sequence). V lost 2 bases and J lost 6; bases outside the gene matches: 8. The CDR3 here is CASSLLGGGSQPQHF. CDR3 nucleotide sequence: TGTGCCAGCAGCTTATTAGGAGGGGGCAGTCAGCCCCAGCATTTT.

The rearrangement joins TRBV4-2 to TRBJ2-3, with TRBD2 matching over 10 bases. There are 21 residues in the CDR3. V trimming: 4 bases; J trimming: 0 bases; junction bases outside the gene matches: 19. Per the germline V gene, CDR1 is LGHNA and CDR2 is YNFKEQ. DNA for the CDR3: TGTGCCAGCAGCCCCCGGGGGCCCGGGACTAGCGTCATATGGAGCACAGATACGCAGTATTTT. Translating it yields CASSPRGPGTSVIWSTDTQYF.

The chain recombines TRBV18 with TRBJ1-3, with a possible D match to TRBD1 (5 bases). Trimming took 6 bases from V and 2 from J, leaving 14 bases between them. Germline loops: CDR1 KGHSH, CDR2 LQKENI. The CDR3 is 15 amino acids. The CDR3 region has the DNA TGTGCCAGCTCCCTCCGGGACCTCCCTGGAAACACCATATATTTT. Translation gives CASSLRDLPGNTIYF.

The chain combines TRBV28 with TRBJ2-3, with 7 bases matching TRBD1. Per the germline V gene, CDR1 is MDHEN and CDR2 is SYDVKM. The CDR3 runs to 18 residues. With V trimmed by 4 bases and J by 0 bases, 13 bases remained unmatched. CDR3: CASSSIGTVLSSTDTQYF. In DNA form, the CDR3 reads TGTGCCAGCAGTTCGATCGGGACAGTGCTCTCGAGCACAGATACGCAGTATTTT. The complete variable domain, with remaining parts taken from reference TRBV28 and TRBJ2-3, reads DVKVTQSSRYLVKRTGEKVFLECVQDMDHENMFWYRQDPGLGLRLIYFSYDVKMKEKGDIPEGYSVSREKKERFSLILESASTNQTSMYLCASSSIGTVLSSTDTQYFGPGTRLTVL.

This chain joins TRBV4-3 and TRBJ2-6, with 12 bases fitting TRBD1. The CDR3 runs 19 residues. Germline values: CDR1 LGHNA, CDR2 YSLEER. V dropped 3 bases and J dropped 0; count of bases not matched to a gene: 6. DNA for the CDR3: TGCGCCAGCAGCCAGGGGACAGGGGGCGTAGCCTCTGGGGCCAACGTCCTGACTTTC. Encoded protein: CASSQGTGGVASGANVLTF.

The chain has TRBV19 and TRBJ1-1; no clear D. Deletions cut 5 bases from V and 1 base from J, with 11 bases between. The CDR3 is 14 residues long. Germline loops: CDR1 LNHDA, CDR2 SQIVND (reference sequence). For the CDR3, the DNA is TGTGCCAGTAGTCCTCCCCCAGGGAACACTGAAGCTTTCTTT. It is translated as CASSPPPGNTEAFF.

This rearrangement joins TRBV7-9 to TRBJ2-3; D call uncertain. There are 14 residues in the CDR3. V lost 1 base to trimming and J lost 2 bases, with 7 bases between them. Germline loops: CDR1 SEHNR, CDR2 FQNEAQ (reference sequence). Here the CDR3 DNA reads TGTGCCAGCAGCTTAGGTAGGGACACAGATACGCAGTATTTT. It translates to CASSLGRDTDTQYF.

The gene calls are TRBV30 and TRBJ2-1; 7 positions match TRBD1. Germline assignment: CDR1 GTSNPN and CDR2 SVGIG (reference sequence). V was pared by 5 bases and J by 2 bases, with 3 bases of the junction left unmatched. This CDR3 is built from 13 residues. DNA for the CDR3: TGTGCCTGGCGACAGGGCACCTACAATGAGCAGTTCTTC. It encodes CAWRQGTYNEQFF.

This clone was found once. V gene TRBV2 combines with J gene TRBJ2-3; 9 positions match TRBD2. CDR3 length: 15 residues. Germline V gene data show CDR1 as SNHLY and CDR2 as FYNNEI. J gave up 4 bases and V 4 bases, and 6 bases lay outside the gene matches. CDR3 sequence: CASSGREGSADTQYF. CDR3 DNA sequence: TGTGCCAGCAGTGGGCGGGAGGGCTCGGCAGATACGCAGTATTTT.

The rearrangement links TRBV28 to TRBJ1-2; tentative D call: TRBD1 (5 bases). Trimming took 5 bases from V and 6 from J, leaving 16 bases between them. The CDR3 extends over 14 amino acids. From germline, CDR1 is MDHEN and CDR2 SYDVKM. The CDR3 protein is CASSLRDLRDGYTF. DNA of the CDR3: TGTGCCAGCAGTCTCCGGGACCTCCGAGATGGCTACACCTTC.

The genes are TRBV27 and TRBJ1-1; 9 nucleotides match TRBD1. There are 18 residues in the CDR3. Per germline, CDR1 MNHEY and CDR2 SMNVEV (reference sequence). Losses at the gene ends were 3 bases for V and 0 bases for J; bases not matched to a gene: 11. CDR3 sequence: CASSFETGGGGMNTEAFF. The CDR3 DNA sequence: TGTGCCAGCAGTTTCGAGACAGGGGGAGGGGGTATGAACACTGAAGCTTTCTTT.

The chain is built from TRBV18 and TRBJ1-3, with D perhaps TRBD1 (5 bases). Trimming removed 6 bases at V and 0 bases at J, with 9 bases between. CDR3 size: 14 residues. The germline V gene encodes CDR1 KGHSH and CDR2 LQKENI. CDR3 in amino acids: CASSRGSSGNTIYF. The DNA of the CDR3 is TGTGCCAGCTCCCGGGGGAGCTCTGGAAACACCATATATTTT. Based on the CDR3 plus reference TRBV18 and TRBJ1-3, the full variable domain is NAGVMQNPRHLVRRRGQEARLRCSPMKGHSHVYWYRQLPEEGLKFMVYLQKENIIDESGMPKERFSAEFPKEGPSILRIQQVVRGDSAAYFCASSRGSSGNTIYFGEGSWLTVV.